The clone carrying this T cell receptor beta chain has only a few counts. Its target is not known. V shed 0 bases, J shed 0 bases, and the junction held 5 bases outside the gene matches. This CDR3 has 17 residues. Germline V gene data show CDR1 as SGHDN and CDR2 as FVKESK. The sample comes from a study of CD8+ T cells in alopecia areata. Reverse transcribed after extraction, RNA yielded cDNA as the sequencing template. The method was immunoSEQ multiplex PCR; TCRdb's version includes in-frame clones alone and lacks a portion of them. The sample shows about 110,000 clones, around 59% of them seen only once. The study, taken as a whole, reports: Scalp sample data also include resident alphabeta T cells from normal skin.

This sequence originates from a human donor in good health. The sequencing sample was made of CD8+ T cells sorted from blood. The chain is built from TRBV14 and TRBJ2-3, with TRBD1 matching over 8 bases. Here the CDR3 reads CASSQDGTGGSTDTQYF. The CDR3 nucleotides read TGTGCCAGCAGCCAAGATGGGACAGGAGGTAGCACAGATACGCAGTATTTT. The variable domain in full, with the rest retrieved from reference TRBV14 and TRBJ2-3, is EAGVTQFPSHSVIEKGQTVTLRCDPISGHDNLYWYRRVMGKEIKFLLHFVKESKQDESGMPNNRFLAERTGGTYSTLKVQPAELEDSGVYFCASSQDGTGGSTDTQYFGPGTRLTVL.